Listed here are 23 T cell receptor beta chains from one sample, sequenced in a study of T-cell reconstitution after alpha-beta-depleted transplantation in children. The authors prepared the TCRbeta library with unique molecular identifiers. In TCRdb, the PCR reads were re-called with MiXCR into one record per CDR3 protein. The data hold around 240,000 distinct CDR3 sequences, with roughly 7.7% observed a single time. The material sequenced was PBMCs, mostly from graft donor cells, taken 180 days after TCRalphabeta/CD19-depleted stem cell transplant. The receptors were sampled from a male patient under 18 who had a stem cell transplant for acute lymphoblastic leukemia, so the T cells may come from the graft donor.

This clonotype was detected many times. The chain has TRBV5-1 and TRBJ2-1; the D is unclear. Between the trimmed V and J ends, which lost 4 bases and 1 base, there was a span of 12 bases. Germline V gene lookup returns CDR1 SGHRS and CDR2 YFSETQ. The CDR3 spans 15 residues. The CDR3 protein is CASSASKWSYNEQFF. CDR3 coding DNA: TGCGCCAGCAGCGCATCAAAGTGGTCCTACAATGAGCAGTTCTTC.

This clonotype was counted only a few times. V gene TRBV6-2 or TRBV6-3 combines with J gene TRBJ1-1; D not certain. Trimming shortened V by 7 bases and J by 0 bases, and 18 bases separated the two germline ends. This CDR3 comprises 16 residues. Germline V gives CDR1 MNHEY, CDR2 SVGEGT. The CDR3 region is CASNLHTDHMNTEAFF. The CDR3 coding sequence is TGTGCCAGCAACCTCCATACAGACCACATGAACACTGAAGCTTTCTTT.

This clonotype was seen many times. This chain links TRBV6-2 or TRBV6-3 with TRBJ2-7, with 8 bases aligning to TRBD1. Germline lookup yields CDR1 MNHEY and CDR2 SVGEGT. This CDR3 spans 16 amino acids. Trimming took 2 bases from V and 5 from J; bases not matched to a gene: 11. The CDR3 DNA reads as TGTGCCAGCAGTTACCTTCTCAAGACAGGGGACCACGAGCAGTACTTC. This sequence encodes CASSYLLKTGDHEQYF.

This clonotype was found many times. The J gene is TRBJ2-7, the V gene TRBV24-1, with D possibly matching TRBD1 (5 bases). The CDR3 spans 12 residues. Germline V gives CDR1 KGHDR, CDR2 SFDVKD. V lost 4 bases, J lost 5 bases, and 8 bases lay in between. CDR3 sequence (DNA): TGTGCCACCAGTGACAGGGATCACGAGCAGTACTTC. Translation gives CATSDRDHEQYF.

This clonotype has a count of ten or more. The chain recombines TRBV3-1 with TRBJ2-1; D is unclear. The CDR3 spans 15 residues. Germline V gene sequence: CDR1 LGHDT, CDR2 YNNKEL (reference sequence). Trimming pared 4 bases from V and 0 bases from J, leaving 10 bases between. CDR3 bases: TGTGCCAGCAGCCGGAACAGACTCTCCTACAATGAGCAGTTCTTC. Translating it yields CASSRNRLSYNEQFF.

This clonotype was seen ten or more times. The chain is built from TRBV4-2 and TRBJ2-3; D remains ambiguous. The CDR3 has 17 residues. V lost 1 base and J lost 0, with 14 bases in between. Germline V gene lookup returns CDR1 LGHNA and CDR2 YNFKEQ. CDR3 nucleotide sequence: TGTGCCAGCAGCCAAGGTGTAGGCGGACCAAGCACAGATACGCAGTATTTT. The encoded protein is CASSQGVGGPSTDTQYF.

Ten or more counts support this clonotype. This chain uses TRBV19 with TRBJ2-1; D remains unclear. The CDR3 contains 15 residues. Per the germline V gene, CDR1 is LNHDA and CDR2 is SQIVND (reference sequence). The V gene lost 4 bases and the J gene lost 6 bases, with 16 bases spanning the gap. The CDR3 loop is CASSTQFTLGNEQFF. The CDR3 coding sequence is TGTGCCAGTAGTACACAGTTTACCTTGGGCAATGAGCAGTTCTTC.

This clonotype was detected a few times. The CDR3 reads CSARVLAGANSYEQYF. CDR3 nucleotides: TGCAGTGCTAGAGTTCTAGCGGGAGCCAACTCCTACGAGCAGTACTTC. The chain links TRBV20-1 to TRBJ2-7; 10 positions agree with TRBD2. Germline CDR1 is DFQATT and CDR2 is SNEGSKA (reference sequence). The CDR3 totals 16 residues. V trimming: 1 base; J trimming: 0 bases; junction bases outside the gene matches: 6.

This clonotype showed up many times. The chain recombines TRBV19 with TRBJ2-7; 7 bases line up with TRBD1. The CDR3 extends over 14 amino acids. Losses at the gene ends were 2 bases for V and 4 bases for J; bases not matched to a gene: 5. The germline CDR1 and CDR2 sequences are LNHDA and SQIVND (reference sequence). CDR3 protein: CASSISDRAYEQYF. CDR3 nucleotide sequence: TGTGCCAGTAGTATAAGTGACAGGGCATACGAGCAGTACTTC.

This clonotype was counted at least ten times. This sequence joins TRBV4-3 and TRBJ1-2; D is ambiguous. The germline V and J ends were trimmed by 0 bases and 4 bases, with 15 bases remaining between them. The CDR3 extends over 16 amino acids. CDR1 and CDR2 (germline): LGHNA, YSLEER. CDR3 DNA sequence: TGCGCCAGCAGCCAAGATTTAGGACGCGGACCCTATGGCTACACCTTC. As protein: CASSQDLGRGPYGYTF.

The DNA of the CDR3 is TGTGCCAGCAGTTACTCGACCGACGCCCAGTACTTC. Translation: CASSYSTDAQYF. The V and J genes are TRBV6-6 and TRBJ2-5; D remains ambiguous. This CDR3 has 12 residues. CDR1 is MNHNY, CDR2 SVGAGI, per germline (reference sequence). Trimming shortened V by 0 bases and J by 9 bases, and 8 bases separated the two germline ends.

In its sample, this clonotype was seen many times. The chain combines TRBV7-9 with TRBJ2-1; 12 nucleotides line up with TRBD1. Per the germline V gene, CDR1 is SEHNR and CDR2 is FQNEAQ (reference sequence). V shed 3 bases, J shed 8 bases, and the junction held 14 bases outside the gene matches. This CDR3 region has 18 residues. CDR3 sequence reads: CASSFPRQGTGGTDEQFF. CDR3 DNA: TGTGCCAGCAGCTTTCCCCGGCAAGGGACAGGGGGCACAGATGAGCAGTTCTTC.

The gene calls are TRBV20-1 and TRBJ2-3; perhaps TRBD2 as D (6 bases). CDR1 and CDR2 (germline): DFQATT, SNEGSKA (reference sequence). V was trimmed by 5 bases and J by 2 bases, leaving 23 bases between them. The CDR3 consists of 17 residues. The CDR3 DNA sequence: TGCAGTGCTCAGCCACCTTCGGGGTGGGGGGTCACAGATACGCAGTATTTT. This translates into CSAQPPSGWGVTDTQYF.

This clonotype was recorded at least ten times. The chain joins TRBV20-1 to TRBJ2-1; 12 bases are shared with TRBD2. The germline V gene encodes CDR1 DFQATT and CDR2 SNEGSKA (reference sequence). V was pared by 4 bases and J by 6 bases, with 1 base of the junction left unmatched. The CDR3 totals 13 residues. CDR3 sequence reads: CSATSGRANEQFF. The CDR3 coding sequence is TGCAGTGCTACTAGCGGGAGGGCCAATGAGCAGTTCTTC.

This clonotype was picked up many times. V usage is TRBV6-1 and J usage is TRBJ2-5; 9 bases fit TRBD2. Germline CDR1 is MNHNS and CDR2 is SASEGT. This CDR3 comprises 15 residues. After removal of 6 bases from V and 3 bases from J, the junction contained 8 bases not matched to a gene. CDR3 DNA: TGTGCCAGCAGCCCCGGGACTAGCCAGGAAGAGACCCAGTACTTC. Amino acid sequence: CASSPGTSQEETQYF.

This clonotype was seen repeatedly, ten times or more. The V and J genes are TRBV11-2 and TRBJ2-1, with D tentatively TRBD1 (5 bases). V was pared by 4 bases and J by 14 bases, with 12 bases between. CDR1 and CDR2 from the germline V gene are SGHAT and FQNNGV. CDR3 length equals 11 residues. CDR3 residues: CASSSRVREFF. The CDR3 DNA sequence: TGTGCCAGCAGCTCCAGGGTAAGGGAGTTCTTC.

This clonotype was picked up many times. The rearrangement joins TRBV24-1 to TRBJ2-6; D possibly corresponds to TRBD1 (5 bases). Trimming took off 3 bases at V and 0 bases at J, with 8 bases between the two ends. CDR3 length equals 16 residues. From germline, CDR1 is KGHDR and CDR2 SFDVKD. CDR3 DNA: TGTGCCACCAGTGATGTCGACAGCTCTGGGGCCAACGTCCTGACTTTC. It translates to CATSDVDSSGANVLTF.

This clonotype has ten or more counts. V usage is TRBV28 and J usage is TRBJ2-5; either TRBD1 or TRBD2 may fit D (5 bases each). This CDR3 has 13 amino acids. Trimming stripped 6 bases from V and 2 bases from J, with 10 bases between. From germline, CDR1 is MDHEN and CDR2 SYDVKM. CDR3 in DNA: TGTGCCAGCAGCTATGGGGGTCAAGAGACCCAGTACTTC. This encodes CASSYGGQETQYF.

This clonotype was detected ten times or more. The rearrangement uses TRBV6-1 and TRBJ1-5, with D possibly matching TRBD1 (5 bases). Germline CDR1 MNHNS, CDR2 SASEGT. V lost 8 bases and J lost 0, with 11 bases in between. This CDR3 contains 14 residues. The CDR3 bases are TGTGCCAGCGGGGGGTCCGGTAGCAATCAGCCCCAGCATTTT. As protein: CASGGSGSNQPQHF.

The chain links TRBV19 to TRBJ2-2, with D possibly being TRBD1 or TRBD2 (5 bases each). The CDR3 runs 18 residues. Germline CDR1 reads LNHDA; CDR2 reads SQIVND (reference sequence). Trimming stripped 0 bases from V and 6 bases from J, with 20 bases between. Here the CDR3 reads CASSIDPPWGGSAGELFF. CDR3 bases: TGTGCCAGTAGTATAGATCCCCCTTGGGGCGGTAGCGCCGGGGAGCTGTTTTTT. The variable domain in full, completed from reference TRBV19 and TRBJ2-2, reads DGGITQSPKYLFRKEGQNVTLSCEQNLNHDAMYWYRQDPGQGLRLIYYSQIVNDFQKGDIAEGYSVSREKKESFPLTVTSAQKNPTAFYLCASSIDPPWGGSAGELFFGEGSRLTVL.

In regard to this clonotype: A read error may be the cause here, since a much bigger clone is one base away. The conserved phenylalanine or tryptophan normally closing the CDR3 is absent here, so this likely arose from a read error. This CDR3 reads CASSPAFWTGEQYS. CDR3 DNA: TGTGCCAGCAGCCCAGCTTTTTGGACAGGTGAGCAGTACTCC. The chain recombines TRBV5-6 with TRBJ2-7; 7 bases match TRBD1. CDR1 is SGHDT and CDR2 is YYEEEE in the germline V gene. The CDR3 is 14 residues long. V trimming: 4 bases; J trimming: 7 bases; junction bases outside the gene matches: 11.

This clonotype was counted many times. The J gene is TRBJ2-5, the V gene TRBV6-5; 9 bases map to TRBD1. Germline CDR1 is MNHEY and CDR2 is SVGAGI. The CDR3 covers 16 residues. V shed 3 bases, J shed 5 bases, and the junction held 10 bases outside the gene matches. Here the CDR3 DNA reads TGTGCCAGCAGTTATCCCTTACAGGGGGCAGGGGAGACCCAGTACTTC. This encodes CASSYPLQGAGETQYF.

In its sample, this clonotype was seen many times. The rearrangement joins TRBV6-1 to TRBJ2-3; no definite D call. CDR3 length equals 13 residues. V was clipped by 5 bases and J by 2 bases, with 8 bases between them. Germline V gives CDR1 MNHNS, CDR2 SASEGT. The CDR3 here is CASSRALTDTQYF. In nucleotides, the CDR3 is TGTGCCAGCAGTCGAGCCCTCACAGATACGCAGTATTTT.